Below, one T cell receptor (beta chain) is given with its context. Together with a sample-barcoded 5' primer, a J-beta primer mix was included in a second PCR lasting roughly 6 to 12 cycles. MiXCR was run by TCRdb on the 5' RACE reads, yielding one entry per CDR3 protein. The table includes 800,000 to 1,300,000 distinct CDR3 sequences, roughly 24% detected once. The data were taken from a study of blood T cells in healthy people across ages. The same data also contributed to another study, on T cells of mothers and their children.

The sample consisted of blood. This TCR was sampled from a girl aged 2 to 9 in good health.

The CDR3 DNA sequence: TGTGCCAGCAGATCAGGGGGCGAGGGGACCCAGTACTTC. It translates to CASRSGGEGTQYF. The rearrangement links TRBV7-2 to TRBJ2-5, with 8 bases identical to TRBD1. J gave up 7 bases and V 6 bases, and 7 bases lay outside the gene matches. The CDR3 contains 13 residues. From germline, CDR1 is SGHTA and CDR2 FQGNSA.